One and the same sample provided the 24 T cell receptor beta chains below, sequenced in a study of blood T cell repertoires in COVID-19. This table comes from immunoSEQ multiplex PCR, and its TCRdb copy is limited to in-frame clones, with some not included. The table includes over 150,000 clones, around four fifths detected once. Sequences were obtained from peripheral blood. The origin of the receptors is a woman of 80 years or more with active or convalescent COVID-19.

With respect to this clone: Distinct nucleotide sequences in the sample also encode this CDR3. In DNA, the CDR3 is TGCGCCAGCAGCTTCACAGGGGCAACTAATGAAAAACTGTTTTTT. Translation: CASSFTGATNEKLFF. The V gene is TRBV5-1, the J gene TRBJ1-4, with 7 bases identical to TRBD1. The CDR3 totals 15 residues. CDR1 SGHRS and CDR2 YFSETQ come from the germline V gene. J was trimmed by 0 bases and V by 2 bases; bases with no gene match: 1.

V and J are TRBV30 and TRBJ1-1; a possible D gene is TRBD1 (5 bases). In germline, CDR1 is GTSNPN, CDR2 SVGIG (reference sequence). Between the trimmed V and J ends, which lost 4 bases and 1 base, there was a span of 19 bases. CDR3 length equals 16 residues. This chain's CDR3 is CAWKGLQAISNTEAFF. CDR3 DNA sequence: TGTGCCTGGAAGGGGTTACAGGCAATTTCGAACACTGAAGCTTTCTTT.

The CDR3 is CASGLISGGLAGGQTQYF. Here the CDR3 DNA reads TGTGCTAGTGGTTTGATATCAGGAGGACTAGCGGGGGGTCAGACCCAGTACTTC. This chain links TRBV12-5 with TRBJ2-5; TRBD2 matches 14 bases. Germline V gene data show CDR1 as LGHNT and CDR2 as FRNRAP. V trimming: 2 bases; J trimming: 6 bases; junction bases outside the gene matches: 11. The CDR3 is 18 residues long. The full variable domain, in which reference TRBV12-5 and TRBJ2-5 provide the parts outside the CDR3, is DARVTQTPRHKVTEMGQEVTMRCQPILGHNTVFWYRQTMMQGLELLAYFRNRAPLDDSGMPKDRFSAEMPDATLATLKIQPSEPRDSAVYFCASGLISGGLAGGQTQYFGPGTRLLVL.

The J gene is TRBJ1-2, the V gene TRBV11-2; no reliable D call. Trimming left V 5 bases short and J 4 bases short, with 14 bases between. This CDR3 comprises 14 residues. Germline values: CDR1 SGHAT, CDR2 FQNNGV. CDR3 sequence reads: CASSPGSGGYGYTF. Written as DNA, the CDR3 is TGTGCCAGCAGCCCTGGTTCAGGAGGCTATGGCTACACCTTC.

The rearrangement links TRBV15 to TRBJ2-5, with D possibly TRBD2 on 5 matching bases. The V gene's germline CDR1 is LNHNV and CDR2 YYDKDF (reference sequence). V shed 5 bases and J shed 2 bases, with 15 bases lying between them. The CDR3 extends over 15 amino acids. CDR3 amino acids: CATSPDGNGQETQYF. The CDR3 DNA reads as TGTGCCACCAGCCCCGACGGGAACGGTCAAGAGACCCAGTACTTC.

This clone was counted once. The chain joins TRBV9 to TRBJ1-1; 9 nucleotides agree with TRBD1. CDR1 is SGDLS and CDR2 is YYNGEE in the germline V gene. CDR3 size: 17 residues. The V segment lost 0 bases and the J segment 1 base; nucleotides outside the gene matches: 7. The CDR3 sequence: CASSVGWTGVENTEAFF. The CDR3 nucleotides are TGTGCCAGCAGCGTAGGGTGGACAGGGGTTGAGAACACTGAAGCTTTCTTT.

The CDR3 bases are TGTGCCAGCAGCCTTGGGACAGCTGGAAACACCATATATTTT. Amino acids: CASSLGTAGNTIYF. The chain uses TRBV3-1 (or the pseudogene TRBV3-2) and TRBJ1-3; 7 bases align to TRBD1. The CDR3 length is 14 residues. Germline values: CDR1 LGHDT, CDR2 YNNKEL (reference sequence). J gave up 2 bases and V 4 bases, and 2 bases lay outside the gene matches.

This chain connects TRBV6-5 to TRBJ2-5; a weak D match, TRBD2 (6 bases). Germline-derived CDR1 and CDR2 are MNHEY and SVGAGI. V shed 6 bases and J shed 6 bases, with 17 bases lying between them. This CDR3 comprises 14 residues. For the CDR3, the DNA is TGTGCCAGCAGAAGAGGAGGGGCGCGAAAGACCCAGTACTTC. It specifies CASRRGGARKTQYF.

This clone was seen only once. This sequence joins TRBV19 and TRBJ1-5; D uncertain. The V end was cut by 7 bases, the J end by 2 bases, with 15 bases between. This CDR3 is 15 amino acids long. The germline V gene encodes CDR1 LNHDA and CDR2 SQIVND (reference sequence). CDR3 nucleotides: TGTGCCAGTACCCAGGACGGAGGACGCAATCAGCCCCAGCATTTT. Encoded protein: CASTQDGGRNQPQHF.

The J gene is TRBJ1-5, the V gene TRBV2, with D tentatively TRBD1 (5 bases). This CDR3 spans 15 amino acids. V lost 3 bases to trimming and J lost 7 bases, with 16 bases between them. Germline V lookup: CDR1 SNHLY, CDR2 FYNNEI. The CDR3: CASSDSGAFRQPQHF. CDR3 in DNA: TGTGCCAGCAGTGACAGCGGGGCATTTCGGCAGCCCCAGCATTTT.

V is TRBV19 and J is TRBJ1-3, with 9 positions matching TRBD1. V trimming: 5 bases; J trimming: 2 bases; junction bases outside the gene matches: 7. CDR3 length: 16 amino acids. Germline V gene data show CDR1 as LNHDA and CDR2 as SQIVND (reference sequence). The CDR3 DNA reads as TGTGCCAGTAGTGTAACCAACAGGGGGCCTGGAAACACCATATATTTT. It translates to CASSVTNRGPGNTIYF.

CDR3 sequence (DNA): TGTGCCAGCAGCTTAGGAACACTAGCGGGGGTTAATGAGCAGTTCTTC. Residues: CASSLGTLAGVNEQFF. V usage is TRBV11-3 and J usage is TRBJ2-1; 11 nucleotides agree with TRBD2. Germline V CDR1 and CDR2: SGHNT, YENEEA. V was clipped by 1 base and J by 7 bases; unmatched bases: 6. The CDR3 length is 16 residues.

The CDR3 region is CASIQGQGRDQETQYF. The CDR3 DNA reads TGCGCCAGCATCCAAGGGCAGGGAAGAGACCAAGAGACCCAGTACTTC. V gene TRBV5-1 combines with J gene TRBJ2-5; D may be TRBD1 (5 bases). V shed 6 bases and J shed 0 bases, with 18 bases lying between them. The CDR3 loop spans 16 amino acids. Germline V CDR1 and CDR2: SGHRS, YFSETQ.

The CDR3, as DNA: TGTGCCAGCTCACCAGGCAGCGGGGTTAACTATGGCTACACCTTC. Translated: CASSPGSGVNYGYTF. V usage is TRBV18 and J usage is TRBJ1-2; D unclear. CDR1 KGHSH and CDR2 LQKENI come from the germline V gene. The CDR3 sequence is 15 residues long. V shed 2 bases and J shed 1 base, with 11 bases lying between them.

V usage is TRBV7-8 and J usage is TRBJ2-1, with 8 bases that match TRBD2. V lost 2 bases and J lost 3; bases outside the gene matches: 6. The CDR3 spans 16 residues. CDR1 and CDR2 from the germline V gene are SGHVS and FQNEAQ. CDR3 sequence (DNA): TGTGCCAGCAGCTTACGGGGGGGGTCTCGCTACAATGAGCAGTTCTTC. This codes for CASSLRGGSRYNEQFF.

This chain uses TRBV6-5 with TRBJ1-4; maybe TRBD1 (6 bases). Germline CDR1 MNHEY, CDR2 SVGAGI. Trimming stripped 5 bases from V and 3 bases from J, with 13 bases between. There are 15 residues in the CDR3. The CDR3 spells CASSRLQGPNEKLFF. CDR3 DNA: TGTGCCAGCAGTCGACTACAGGGCCCTAATGAAAAACTGTTTTTT.

There are many counts of this clone. Other DNA sequences in this specimen translate into the identical CDR3. This chain joins TRBV18 and TRBJ2-7, with 7 bases aligning to TRBD1. This CDR3 is built from 15 residues. Germline V gene sequence: CDR1 KGHSH, CDR2 LQKENI. Germline trimming cut 6 bases from V and 0 bases from J; bases unmatched to any gene: 8. CDR3 nucleotides: TGTGCCAGCTCCCCGGGACAGACGAGCTCCTACGAGCAGTACTTC. This gives the protein CASSPGQTSSYEQYF.

The chain couples TRBV6-2 or TRBV6-3 to TRBJ1-2; the match to TRBD1 covers 8 bases. The trim removed 2 bases at V and 7 bases at J, leaving 3 bases unmatched. The CDR3 has 13 amino acids. Germline lookup yields CDR1 MNHEY and CDR2 SVGEGT. The DNA for the CDR3 is TGTGCCAGCAGTTACGGACAGGGAGGTGGCTACACCTTC. This sequence encodes CASSYGQGGGYTF.

This clone appeared once. This chain connects TRBV3-1 (or the pseudogene TRBV3-2) to TRBJ2-1, with TRBD1 identical over 10 bases. Germline V gene lookup returns CDR1 LGHDT and CDR2 YNNKEL (reference sequence). The CDR3 has 16 amino acids. V gave up 5 bases and J gave up 8 bases; unmatched junction bases: 12. The CDR3 protein is CASSKPRDRGQDEQFF. CDR3 in DNA: TGTGCCAGCAGCAAACCCCGGGACAGGGGTCAGGATGAGCAGTTCTTC.

The rearrangement uses TRBV2 and TRBJ2-2; maybe TRBD2 (5 bases). V lost 7 bases and J lost 6, with 9 bases in between. Germline assignment: CDR1 SNHLY and CDR2 FYNNEI. CDR3 size: 12 residues. CDR3 sequence: CASTLAAGELFF. CDR3 DNA: TGTGCCAGCACGCTAGCTGCCGGGGAGCTGTTTTTT.

The CDR3 coding sequence is TGTGCCATCAGTGAGACAGGGGATTCACCCCTCCACTTT. This codes for CAISETGDSPLHF. The J gene is TRBJ1-6, the V gene TRBV10-3, with TRBD1 matching over 7 bases. Trimming removed 2 bases from V and 8 bases from J; junction bases left unmatched: 0. Germline loops: CDR1 ENHRY, CDR2 SYGVKD. The CDR3 length is 13 residues.

The V gene is TRBV10-3, the J gene TRBJ1-1; no clear D. V was pared by 6 bases and J by 1 base, with 12 bases between. CDR3 length: 14 amino acids. CDR1 and CDR2 (germline): ENHRY, SYGVKD. CDR3 protein: CAIRLEGRNTEAFF. Written as DNA, the CDR3 is TGTGCCATCAGGCTTGAGGGTCGGAACACTGAAGCTTTCTTT.

This clone showed up many times. This rearrangement joins TRBV6-5 to TRBJ1-1; weak D call: TRBD1 (6 bases). There are 16 residues in the CDR3. V lost 4 bases to trimming and J lost 1 base, with 16 bases between them. Germline CDR1 and CDR2: MNHEY and SVGAGI. The DNA for the CDR3 is TGTGCCAGCAGTTTTCGGGGGGCGCCTCCGAACACTGAAGCTTTCTTT. Its protein is CASSFRGAPPNTEAFF.

The chain recombines TRBV6-5 with TRBJ1-1, with D perhaps matching TRBD1 (6 bases). The length of the CDR3 is 14 residues. V was trimmed by 3 bases and J by 1 base, leaving 9 bases between them. From germline, CDR1 is MNHEY and CDR2 SVGAGI. CDR3 protein: CASSYDRKNTEAFF. The CDR3 DNA reads as TGTGCCAGCAGTTATGACAGGAAGAACACTGAAGCTTTCTTT.